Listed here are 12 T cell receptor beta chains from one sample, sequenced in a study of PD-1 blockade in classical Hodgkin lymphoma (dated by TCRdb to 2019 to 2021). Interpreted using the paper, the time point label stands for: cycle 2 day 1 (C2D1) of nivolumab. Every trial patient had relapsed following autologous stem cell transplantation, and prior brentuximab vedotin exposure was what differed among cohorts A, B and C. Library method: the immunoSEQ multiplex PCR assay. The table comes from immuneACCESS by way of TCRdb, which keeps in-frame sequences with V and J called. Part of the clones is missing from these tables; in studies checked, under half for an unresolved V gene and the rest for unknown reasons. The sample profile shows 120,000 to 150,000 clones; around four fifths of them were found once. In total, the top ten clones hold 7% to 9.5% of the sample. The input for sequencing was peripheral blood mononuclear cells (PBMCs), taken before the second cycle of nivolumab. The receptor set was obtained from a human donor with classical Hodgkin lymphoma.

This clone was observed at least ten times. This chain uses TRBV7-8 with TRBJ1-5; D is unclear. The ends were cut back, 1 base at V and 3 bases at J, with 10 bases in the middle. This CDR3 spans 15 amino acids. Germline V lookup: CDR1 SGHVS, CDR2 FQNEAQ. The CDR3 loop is CASSLVEGYNQPQHF. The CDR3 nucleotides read TGTGCCAGCAGCTTAGTGGAAGGGTACAATCAGCCCCAGCATTTT.

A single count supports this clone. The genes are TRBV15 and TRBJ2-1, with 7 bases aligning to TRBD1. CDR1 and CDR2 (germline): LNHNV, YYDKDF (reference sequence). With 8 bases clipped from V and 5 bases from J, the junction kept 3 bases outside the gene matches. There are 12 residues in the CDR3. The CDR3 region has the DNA TGTGCCACCGAGGGACAGAACAATGAGCAGTTCTTC. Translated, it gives CATEGQNNEQFF.

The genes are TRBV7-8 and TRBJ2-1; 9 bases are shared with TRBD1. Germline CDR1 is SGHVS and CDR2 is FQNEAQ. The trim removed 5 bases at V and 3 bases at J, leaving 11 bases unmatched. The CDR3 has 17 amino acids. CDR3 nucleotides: TGTGCCAGCAGCCCGGGATGGGGACAGGGAAACTACAATGAGCAGTTCTTC. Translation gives CASSPGWGQGNYNEQFF.

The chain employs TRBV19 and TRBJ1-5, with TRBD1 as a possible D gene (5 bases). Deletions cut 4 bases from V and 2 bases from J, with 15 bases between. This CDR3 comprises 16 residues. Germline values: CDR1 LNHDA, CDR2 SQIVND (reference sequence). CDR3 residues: CASSTWTRRGNQPQHF. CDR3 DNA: TGTGCCAGTAGTACTTGGACCCGCAGGGGCAATCAGCCCCAGCATTTT.

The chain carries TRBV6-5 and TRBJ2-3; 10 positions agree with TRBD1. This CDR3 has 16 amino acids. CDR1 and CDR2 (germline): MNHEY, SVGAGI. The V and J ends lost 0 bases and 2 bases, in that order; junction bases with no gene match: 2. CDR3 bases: TGTGCCAGCAGTTACTCCGGGACAGGGGACACAGATACGCAGTATTTT. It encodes CASSYSGTGDTDTQYF.

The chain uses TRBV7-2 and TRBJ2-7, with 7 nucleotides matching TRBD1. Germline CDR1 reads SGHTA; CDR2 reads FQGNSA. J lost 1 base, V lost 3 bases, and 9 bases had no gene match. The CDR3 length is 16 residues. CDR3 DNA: TGTGCCAGCAGCTTTCAGGGGGACACCGCGTCCTACGAGCAGTACTTC. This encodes CASSFQGDTASYEQYF.

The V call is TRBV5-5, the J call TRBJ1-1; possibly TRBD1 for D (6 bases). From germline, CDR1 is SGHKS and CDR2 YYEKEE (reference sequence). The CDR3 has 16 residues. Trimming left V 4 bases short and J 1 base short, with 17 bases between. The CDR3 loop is CASSKGTPQRNTEAFF. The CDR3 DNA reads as TGTGCCAGCAGCAAAGGGACACCGCAGCGGAACACTGAAGCTTTCTTT.

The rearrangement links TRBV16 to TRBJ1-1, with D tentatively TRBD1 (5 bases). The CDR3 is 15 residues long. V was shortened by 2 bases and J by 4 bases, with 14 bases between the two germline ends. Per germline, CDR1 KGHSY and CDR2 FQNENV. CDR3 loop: CASSQRIGVTTEAFF. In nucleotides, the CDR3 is TGTGCCAGCAGCCAAAGAATAGGGGTGACCACTGAAGCTTTCTTT.

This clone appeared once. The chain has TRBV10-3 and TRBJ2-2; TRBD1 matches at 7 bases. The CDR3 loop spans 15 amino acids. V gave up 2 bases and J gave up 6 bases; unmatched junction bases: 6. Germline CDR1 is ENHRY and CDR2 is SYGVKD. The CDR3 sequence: CAISETTGTAGELFF. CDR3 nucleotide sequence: TGTGCCATCAGTGAGACGACAGGGACGGCCGGGGAGCTGTTTTTT.

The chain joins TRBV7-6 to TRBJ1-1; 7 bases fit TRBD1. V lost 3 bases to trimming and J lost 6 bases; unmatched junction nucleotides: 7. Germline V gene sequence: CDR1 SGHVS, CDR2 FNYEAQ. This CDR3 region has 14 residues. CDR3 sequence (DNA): TGTGCCAGCAGCTTGACAGGGCGGAGAGCTGAAGCTTTCTTT. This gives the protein CASSLTGRRAEAFF.

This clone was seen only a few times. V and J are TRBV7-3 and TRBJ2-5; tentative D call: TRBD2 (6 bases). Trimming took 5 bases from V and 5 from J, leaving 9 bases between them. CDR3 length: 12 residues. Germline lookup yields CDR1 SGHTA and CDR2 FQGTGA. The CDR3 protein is CASSNAGETQYF. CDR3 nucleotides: TGTGCCAGCAGCAACGCGGGGGAGACCCAGTACTTC. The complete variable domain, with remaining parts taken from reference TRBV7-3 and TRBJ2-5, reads GAGVSQTPSNKVTEKGKYVELRCDPISGHTALYWYRQSLGQGPEFLIYFQGTGAADDSGLPNDRFFAVRPEGSVSTLKIQRTERGDSAVYLCASSNAGETQYFGPGTRLLVL.

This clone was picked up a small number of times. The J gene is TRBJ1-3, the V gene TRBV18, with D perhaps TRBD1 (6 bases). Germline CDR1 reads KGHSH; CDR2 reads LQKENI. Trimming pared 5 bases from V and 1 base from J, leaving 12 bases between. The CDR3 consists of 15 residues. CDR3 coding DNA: TGTGCCAGCTCAGCAGGGGTTCATTCTGGAAACACCATATATTTT. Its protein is CASSAGVHSGNTIYF.